The 14 T cell receptor beta chains below come from one sample, sequenced in a study of blood T cell repertoires in COVID-19. Repertoires were generated with immunoSEQ multiplex PCR, while TCRdb's copy carries only in-frame clones and drops some. The sample has more than 65,000 clones, roughly 82% seen once. Material: peripheral blood. Receptors were obtained from a woman older than 75 with active or convalescent COVID-19.

The rearrangement links TRBV15 to TRBJ2-2; TRBD1 aligns across 7 bases. The V segment lost 8 bases and the J segment 2 bases; nucleotides outside the gene matches: 2. The CDR3 spans 13 residues. The germline V gene has CDR1 LNHNV and CDR2 YYDKDF (reference sequence). CDR3: CATEGANTGELFF. The CDR3 DNA reads TGTGCCACCGAGGGGGCCAACACCGGGGAGCTGTTTTTT.

This clone was seen a handful of times. The chain links TRBV9 to TRBJ2-6; no firm D call. Germline values: CDR1 SGDLS, CDR2 YYNGEE. This CDR3 contains 15 residues. Trimming left V 0 bases short and J 1 base short, with 5 bases between. The CDR3 nucleotides are TGTGCCAGCAGCGTAGTGACTTCTGGGGCCAACGTCCTGACTTTC. Translating gives CASSVVTSGANVLTF.

The CDR3 sequence is CASSIAGPDTQYF. CDR3 nucleotide sequence: TGTGCCAGCTCGATAGCGGGGCCAGATACGCAGTATTTT. The rearrangement links TRBV6-6 to TRBJ2-3; 8 nucleotides align to TRBD2. Germline V gene sequence: CDR1 MNHNY, CDR2 SVGAGI (reference sequence). The CDR3 extends over 13 amino acids. J lost 4 bases, V lost 8 bases, and 5 bases had no gene match.

The V gene is TRBV29-1, the J gene TRBJ1-1; TRBD1 aligns across 8 bases. V lost 7 bases, J lost 0 bases, and 4 bases stayed unmatched. This CDR3 spans 13 amino acids. In germline, CDR1 is SQVTM, CDR2 ANQGSEA. CDR3 coding DNA: TGCAGCGCCGAGACAGGGGTGAACACTGAAGCTTTCTTT. Encoded protein: CSAETGVNTEAFF.

This clone was counted a single time. The V and J genes are TRBV5-1 and TRBJ1-1; D might be TRBD1 (6 bases). V lost 0 bases and J lost 2, with 14 bases in between. The CDR3 covers 16 residues. From germline, CDR1 is SGHRS and CDR2 YFSETQ. CDR3 nucleotide sequence: TGCGCCAGCAGCTTGGACTCCAAACAGGGTAACACTGAAGCTTTCTTT. It specifies CASSLDSKQGNTEAFF.

The CDR3 loop reads CASSLGVGTKIFRMNTEAFF. The CDR3 DNA is TGCGCCAGCAGCTTGGGGGTGGGGACAAAGATTTTCCGCATGAACACTGAAGCTTTCTTT. This chain uses TRBV5-1 with TRBJ1-1; tentatively, D is TRBD1 (6 bases). Germline-derived CDR1 and CDR2 are SGHRS and YFSETQ. V lost 0 bases, J lost 0 bases, and 24 bases lay in between. The CDR3 runs 20 residues.

This clone appeared a few times. The chain carries TRBV7-9 and TRBJ2-7; D remains unclear. Germline V gene sequence: CDR1 SEHNR, CDR2 FQNEAQ (reference sequence). The CDR3 spans 17 residues. The ends were cut back, 1 base at V and 0 bases at J, with 16 bases in the middle. The DNA of the CDR3 is TGTGCCAGCAGCTTAGGTGACCTGGGCTACCCCTCCTACGAGCAGTACTTC. This codes for CASSLGDLGYPSYEQYF.

J is TRBJ2-7 and V is TRBV5-1, with D possibly matching TRBD1 (6 bases). Per germline, CDR1 SGHRS and CDR2 YFSETQ. This CDR3 has 15 amino acids. V shed 3 bases and J shed 2 bases, with 15 bases lying between them. The CDR3 loop is CASSSSGTLTYEQYF. The CDR3 DNA reads TGCGCCAGCAGCTCGTCCGGGACACTTACCTACGAGCAGTACTTC.

This clone has at least ten counts. V gene TRBV4-3 combines with J gene TRBJ2-5; a weak D match, TRBD2 (7 bases). Germline-derived CDR1 and CDR2 are LGHNA and YSLEER. V gave up 1 base and J gave up 9 bases, with 18 bases separating them. The length of the CDR3 is 15 residues. This CDR3 reads CASSQVGGLAGAQYF. CDR3 coding DNA: TGCGCCAGCAGCCAAGTGGGGGGGCTCGCCGGGGCCCAGTACTTC.

The chain couples TRBV6-2 or TRBV6-3 to TRBJ1-2, with a tentative D call TRBD1 (5 bases). Germline CDR1 MNHEY, CDR2 SVGEGT. V lost 5 bases and J lost 8, with 18 bases in between. The CDR3 loop spans 14 amino acids. CDR3 protein: CASSTREGRKGYTF. CDR3 in DNA: TGTGCCAGCAGTACTCGGGAGGGGCGAAAGGGCTACACCTTC.

A single count supports this clone. The gene calls are TRBV15 and TRBJ2-7; 8 positions agree with TRBD2. This CDR3 is built from 16 residues. Per germline, CDR1 LNHNV and CDR2 YYDKDF (reference sequence). V lost 1 base, J lost 3 bases, and 8 bases stayed unmatched. CDR3 DNA: TGTGCCACCAGCAGAGCCGCTAGCGGGCCATACTACGAGCAGTACTTC. Translation gives CATSRAASGPYYEQYF.

The V call is TRBV18, the J call TRBJ2-1, with a possible D match to TRBD2 (6 bases). There are 17 residues in the CDR3. From germline, CDR1 is KGHSH and CDR2 LQKENI. V shed 4 bases and J shed 0 bases, with 16 bases lying between them. DNA of the CDR3: TGTGCCAGCTCACGGACTACCCTGGAAACCTCCTACAATGAGCAGTTCTTC. Translating gives CASSRTTLETSYNEQFF.

This chain links TRBV12-3 or TRBV12-4 with TRBJ1-3; D uncertain. The CDR3 loop spans 12 amino acids. The ends were cut back, 6 bases at V and 11 bases at J, with 14 bases in the middle. This CDR3 is CASSNIQTPIYF. The CDR3 DNA reads TGTGCCAGCAGCAATATACAGACACCCATATATTTT.

The chain has TRBV7-8 and TRBJ1-1, with D perhaps TRBD1 (6 bases). Trimming left V 3 bases short and J 6 bases short, with 17 bases between. The CDR3 extends over 15 amino acids. Germline assignment: CDR1 SGHVS and CDR2 FQNEAQ. The CDR3 loop is CASSFALQGVPEAFF. In nucleotides, the CDR3 is TGTGCCAGCAGCTTTGCCCTACAGGGTGTACCTGAAGCTTTCTTT.